This T cell receptor (beta chain) was captured in a study of blood T cells in healthy people across ages. Primers used in a second PCR of about 6 to 11 cycles were a sample-barcoded 5' primer and a J-beta primer mix. TCRdb reanalysed the 5' RACE reads using MiXCR and keeps one entry per CDR3 protein. The sample includes 1.5 million to 2 million distinct CDR3 sequences, roughly two fifths of them seen just once. Broader study findings: While age rose, TCR beta diversity per million T cells dropped in a roughly linear way.

With respect to this clonotype: The antigen is undetermined.

V lost 1 base, J lost 6 bases, and 7 bases stayed unmatched. The germline V gene encodes CDR1 LGHNA and CDR2 YSLEER. The CDR3 covers 17 residues. The source of this sequence is a human donor in good health. Source material: blood. The chain is built from TRBV4-3 and TRBJ2-1, with 12 bases lining up with TRBD2. The CDR3 here is CASSQVASGGASNEQFF. DNA of the CDR3: TGCGCCAGCAGCCAAGTAGCTAGCGGGGGGGCGTCCAATGAGCAGTTCTTC.